This T cell receptor (beta chain) was documented in a study of CD8 T cells in Susac syndrome. The germline V gene encodes CDR1 SGHRS and CDR2 YFSETQ. V gave up 5 bases and J gave up 4 bases; unmatched junction bases: 6. The CDR3 contains 14 residues. RNA totalling about 0.5 to 1 ug underwent reverse transcription with random hexamers. A multiplex approach, immunoSEQ multiplex PCR, amplified TCR beta CDR3 across 54 Vbeta and 13 Jbeta. TCRdb analysed the immunoSEQ multiplex PCR reads with MiXCR anew, one entry per CDR3 protein. The sample records approximately 180,000 distinct CDR3 sequences, approximately 93% being singletons.

The sequence was collected from a human donor with multiple sclerosis. The rearrangement joins TRBV5-1 to TRBJ2-5; 9 nucleotides agree with TRBD1. Sequenced: CD4+ T cells from PBMCs. The CDR3 loop is CASSSDRGGETQYF. In DNA form, the CDR3 reads TGCGCCAGCAGTTCGGACAGGGGAGGAGAGACCCAGTACTTC. Combining the CDR3 with reference TRBV5-1 and TRBJ2-5 gives the whole variable domain KAGVTQTPRYLIKTRGQQVTLSCSPISGHRSVSWYQQTPGQGLQFLFEYFSETQRNKGNFPGRFSGRQFSNSRSEMNVSTLELGDSALYLCASSSDRGGETQYFGPGTRLLVL.